This T cell receptor beta chain originates from a study of shared clonotypes between healthy human individuals. It was CD45RO-negative cells, positively selected for CCR7, that made up naive CD8 cells, with terminally differentiated effector memory CD45RA+ cells excluded. The protocol was immunoSEQ multiplex PCR, while the TCRdb copy is restricted to in-frame clones and leaves out a portion. The sample has a few hundred thousand clones, roughly 95% seen once; the top ten hold around 0.11%. The CDR3 spans 14 residues. Per germline, CDR1 LNHDA and CDR2 SQIVND (reference sequence). V lost 3 bases and J lost 6, with 15 bases in between.

This receptor was taken from a woman aged 30 to 39 in good health. Sequenced sample: naive CD8+ T cells sorted from blood. The V gene is TRBV19, the J gene TRBJ2-7, with D possibly being TRBD2 (6 bases). CDR3 region: CASSITGTSPEQYF. For the CDR3, the DNA is TGTGCCAGTAGTATCACCGGGACTTCACCCGAGCAGTACTTC.